The subject of this entry is one T cell receptor (beta chain). This clone was observed a single time. Its target antigen remains unknown. The sample holds no much larger clone one base away, and base qualities are not on file. The data originate from a study of blood T cell repertoires in COVID-19 (TCRdb year 2020). Context from the whole study: Samples covering the acute and convalescent phases of COVID-19 were provided by collaborators in the United States, Italy and Spain. Sample metadata almost always included a de-identified subject ID, COVID-19 status, age in years and sex. The repertoires were released in a freely available public database intended as a resource for research on the immune response to SARS-CoV-2. The samples were drawn from two sources: the first 160 participants of the ongoing ImmuneRACE study, and fewer than 1,500 subjects contributed by 6 global collaborators. The prospective study material was composed of cDNA or gDNA derived from T cells, B-cell-depleted T cells, or PBMCs. Where HLA class I and class II types were available, the types were taken from metadata supplied by the sample provider, not from assay-based typing. Deeply sampled blood TCRbeta repertoires from subjects exposed to, actively infected with, or recovered from COVID-19 were included in the dataset. On the study overall, not on this receptor specifically: The amount of clinical and demographic metadata varied by source and participant and was provided uncurated.

Each collaborating institution followed its own protocols to collect whole blood in K2EDTA tubes. For TCRbeta analysis, collaborator samples were shipped as frozen whole blood, as isolated PBMCs, or as DNA extracted from either sample type. V loses 0 bases of germline sequence and J loses 15 bases, and the interval between the two ends is 12 bases. The CDR3 numbers 13 residues from cysteine through phenylalanine. CDR3 DNA only is kept here, 39 bases in frame from base 1. CDR1 and CDR2 are read off the germline V gene (reference sequence) as SEHNR and FQNEAQ. The immunoSEQ Assay, a bias-controlled multiplex PCR, was used to amplify TCRbeta CDR3 regions from genomic DNA. From the authors' description of their analysis: The number of nucleated cells in each sample was estimated by amplification of reference gene primers within the assay. To quantify the absolute abundance of each unique TCRbeta CDR3 rearrangement, sequence reads were collapsed and filtered. For each sample, productive Simpson clonality was calculated as the square root of Simpson's diversity index over productive rearrangements. TCRdb holds this immuneACCESS table with in-frame rearrangements only. Some clones are missing; in checked studies, unresolved V genes explain under half, and the rest has no known cause. Clone size and the V and J calls come from that table; the DNA yielded D and trimming. In this sample the table shows over 30,000 clones, 85% to 90% of which occur a single time. The ten biggest clones cover about 12% of the sample.

The chain is made from TRBV7-9 and TRBJ1-6; the D region possibly corresponds to TRBD1 (6 bases align). The clonotype comes from a man in his 70s with acute or convalescent COVID-19. The specimen sequenced was peripheral blood. CDR3 sequence: CASSLAQGLVLHF. The DNA sequence follows: TGTGCCAGCAGCTTAGCACAGGGTTTGGTCCTCCACTTT.